These 20 T cell receptor beta chains originate from one sample sequenced in a study of identical twins. TCRdb called the 5' RACE reads again in MiXCR, with one record for every CDR3 protein. The repertoire includes about 240,000 distinct CDR3 sequences, approximately 10% of them detected once, and over 8% sits in the top ten. Source material: memory T cells sorted from blood. The source of these receptors is a man aged 45-65 years in good health.

The rearrangement links TRBV20-1 to TRBJ2-2; TRBD2 matches 7 bases. CDR1 is DFQATT, CDR2 SNEGSKA, per germline (reference sequence). CDR3 size: 12 residues. The CDR3 DNA reads as TGCAGCTCAAGCCGGGGGGCCGGGGAGCTGTTTTTT. Translating gives CSSSRGAGELFF.

This clonotype has just a few counts. The J gene is TRBJ2-3, the V gene TRBV24-1; 8 positions agree with TRBD1. The V segment lost 5 bases and the J segment 2 bases; nucleotides outside the gene matches: 17. Germline V lookup: CDR1 KGHDR, CDR2 SFDVKD. This CDR3 has 19 residues. CDR3 DNA sequence: TGTGCCACCAGTGGTCAAAGGTCGGGCAGGGGGCGAGTCACAGATACGCAGTATTTT. Residues: CATSGQRSGRGRVTDTQYF.

The table lists this clonotype with many counts. This chain links TRBV29-1 with TRBJ1-4; D is possibly TRBD1 (5 bases). The CDR3 is made up of 13 amino acids. V lost 4 bases, J lost 6 bases, and 12 bases lay in between. Germline V CDR1 and CDR2: SQVTM, ANQGSEA. CDR3 coding DNA: TGCAGCGTTGGAGGGGCACCGGATGAAAAACTGTTTTTT. Amino acid sequence: CSVGGAPDEKLFF.

The table lists this clonotype with many counts. The chain uses TRBV12-3 or TRBV12-4 and TRBJ2-3; 7 bases agree with TRBD2. V shed 6 bases and J 4 bases; nucleotides not matched to a gene: 13. This CDR3 spans 16 amino acids. The CDR3 nucleotides read TGTGCCAGCAGCCGAGGACTAGGCCTTGGGGCAGATACGCAGTATTTT. It translates to CASSRGLGLGADTQYF.

This clonotype was observed many times. CDR3 DNA: TGTGCCAGCAGCTTTCAGACAGGAGATAATTCACCCCTCCACTTT. The encoded protein is CASSFQTGDNSPLHF. V usage is TRBV7-8 and J usage is TRBJ1-6; D is possibly TRBD1 (6 bases). CDR3 length: 15 amino acids. The V gene lost 3 bases and the J gene lost 5 bases, with 11 bases spanning the gap. The germline V gene encodes CDR1 SGHVS and CDR2 FQNEAQ.

This clonotype has at least ten counts. This rearrangement joins TRBV5-1 to TRBJ2-7; 8 bases are a match to TRBD2. This CDR3 region has 13 residues. J lost 0 bases, V lost 4 bases, and 0 bases had no gene match. Germline assignment: CDR1 SGHRS and CDR2 YFSETQ. The CDR3 is CASSRGGSYEQYF. DNA of the CDR3: TGCGCCAGCAGCCGGGGGGGCTCCTACGAGCAGTACTTC.

This clonotype was seen many times. The V and J genes are TRBV20-1 and TRBJ2-7; 12 nucleotides line up with TRBD2. J gave up 3 bases and V 1 base, and 7 bases lay outside the gene matches. The CDR3 sequence is 16 residues long. Germline values: CDR1 DFQATT, CDR2 SNEGSKA (reference sequence). CDR3 coding DNA: TGCAGTGCTAGAGCGGGGACTAGCGGGCATCTCTACGAGCAGTACTTC. The encoded protein is CSARAGTSGHLYEQYF.

This clonotype came up many times. V and J are TRBV5-1 and TRBJ2-7; TRBD1 agrees at 12 bases. V gave up 4 bases and J gave up 7 bases; unmatched junction bases: 6. The CDR3 has 14 residues. Germline V CDR1 and CDR2: SGHRS, YFSETQ. The CDR3 here is CASSTGQGAGEQYF. The CDR3 nucleotides read TGCGCCAGCAGCACGGGACAGGGGGCAGGAGAGCAGTACTTC.

This clonotype was recorded many times. The chain combines TRBV30 with TRBJ1-2; D not certain. Germline assignment: CDR1 GTSNPN and CDR2 SVGIG (reference sequence). There are 11 residues in the CDR3. The V and J ends lost 1 base and 2 bases respectively, with 2 bases between them. CDR3 sequence (DNA): TGTGCCTGGAGTGAAAACTATGGCTACACCTTC. It translates to CAWSENYGYTF.

This clonotype was detected a few times. The V and J genes are TRBV7-2 and TRBJ1-1; D is unresolved. The germline V gene encodes CDR1 SGHTA and CDR2 FQGNSA. The CDR3 contains 15 residues. The CDR3: CAIQRMGRTNTEAFF. The CDR3 bases are TGTGCTATCCAGCGCATGGGCAGGACGAACACTGAAGCTTTCTTT. Based on the CDR3 plus reference TRBV7-2 and TRBJ1-1, the full variable domain is GAGVSQSPSNKVTEKGKDVELRCDPISGHTALYWYRQSLGQGLEFLIYFQGNSAPDKSGLPSDRFSAERTGGSVSTLTIQRTQQEDSAVYLCAIQRMGRTNTEAFFGQGTRLTVV.

This clonotype was seen many times. The CDR3, as DNA: TGTGCCAGCAGCTTCTCTACTTCTTCCTACGAGCAGTACTTC. It is translated as CASSFSTSSYEQYF. V and J are TRBV7-9 and TRBJ2-7; no firm D call. The CDR3 length is 14 residues. From germline, CDR1 is SEHNR and CDR2 FQNEAQ (reference sequence). Trimming removed 3 bases from V and 1 base from J, with 10 bases in between.

In this sample, this clonotype turned up a few times. This chain uses TRBV12-3 or TRBV12-4 with TRBJ2-3; 7 positions agree with TRBD1. The ends lost 2 bases at V and 4 bases at J; junction bases unmatched: 3. The CDR3 runs 14 residues. Here the CDR3 DNA reads TGTGCCAGCAGTTTAAAGGGGGCTGCAGATACGCAGTATTTT. The encoded protein is CASSLKGAADTQYF.

This clonotype was observed a handful of times. This chain links TRBV20-1 with TRBJ2-7, with D perhaps TRBD1 or TRBD2 (5 bases each). The CDR3 has 12 residues. In germline, CDR1 is DFQATT, CDR2 SNEGSKA (reference sequence). V lost 4 bases, J lost 3 bases, and 10 bases lay in between. Here the CDR3 reads CSATGTLYEQYF. In DNA form, the CDR3 reads TGCAGTGCTACCGGGACCCTCTACGAGCAGTACTTC.

This clonotype was seen a few times. The chain combines TRBV12-3 or TRBV12-4 with TRBJ2-5; D is possibly TRBD1 (5 bases). The CDR3 runs to 14 residues. Trimming cost V 5 bases and J 4 bases, with 14 bases left between them. The DNA of the CDR3 is TGTGCCAGCAGTCCGACAGTGGTACCAGAGACCCAGTACTTC. Residues: CASSPTVVPETQYF.

This clonotype appeared many times. The chain combines TRBV4-2 with TRBJ2-1, with 8 bases lining up with TRBD2. In germline, CDR1 is LGHNA, CDR2 YNFKEQ. The CDR3 extends over 19 amino acids. V shed 0 bases and J 6 bases; nucleotides not matched to a gene: 16. The DNA for the CDR3 is TGTGCCAGCAGCCAAGACGGGGGACTAGGATCGATAGTCGGCAATGAGCAGTTCTTC. Amino acids: CASSQDGGLGSIVGNEQFF.

The chain uses TRBV4-1 and TRBJ1-1, with D perhaps TRBD1 (5 bases). The V gene's germline CDR1 is MGHRA and CDR2 YSYEKL. V was trimmed by 4 bases and J by 4 bases, leaving 13 bases between them. There are 14 residues in the CDR3. The CDR3 is CASSPQRGSTEAFF. In DNA form, the CDR3 reads TGCGCCAGCAGCCCACAAAGGGGTAGCACTGAAGCTTTCTTT.

This clonotype was seen repeatedly, ten times or more. The V call is TRBV28, the J call TRBJ2-7, with 8 bases lining up with TRBD1. Germline CDR1 and CDR2: MDHEN and SYDVKM. The CDR3 is 15 residues long. V dropped 3 bases and J dropped 2; count of bases not matched to a gene: 6. The CDR3 spells CASSFPDRGTYEQYF. The CDR3 DNA is TGTGCCAGCAGTTTCCCCGACAGGGGAACCTACGAGCAGTACTTC. Combining the CDR3 with reference TRBV28 and TRBJ2-7 gives the whole variable domain DVKVTQSSRYLVKRTGEKVFLECVQDMDHENMFWYRQDPGLGLRLIYFSYDVKMKEKGDIPEGYSVSREKKERFSLILESASTNQTSMYLCASSFPDRGTYEQYFGPGTRLTVT.

This clonotype was seen at least ten times. The V call is TRBV5-1, the J call TRBJ2-1; 13 nucleotides match TRBD2. The CDR3 is 16 amino acids. J was trimmed by 1 base and V by 3 bases; bases with no gene match: 1. Looked up from germline, CDR1 is SGHRS and CDR2 is YFSETQ. The CDR3 region is CASSSTSGGSYNEQFF. The CDR3 DNA sequence: TGCGCCAGCAGCTCGACTAGCGGGGGGTCCTACAATGAGCAGTTCTTC.

This clonotype was observed a few times. This rearrangement joins TRBV6-5 to TRBJ2-7; tentative D call: TRBD1 (6 bases). CDR3 length: 16 residues. Trimming pared 0 bases from V and 2 bases from J, leaving 14 bases between. Germline lookup yields CDR1 MNHEY and CDR2 SVGAGI. The CDR3 DNA reads as TGTGCCAGCAGTTACTCGTTCTCCGGACAGCCCTACGAGCAGTACTTC. Translation: CASSYSFSGQPYEQYF.

This clonotype came up a few times. The chain uses TRBV20-1 and TRBJ2-7, with D unclear. V shed 3 bases and J shed 0 bases, with 12 bases lying between them. This CDR3 spans 14 amino acids. Germline CDR1 reads DFQATT; CDR2 reads SNEGSKA (reference sequence). The CDR3 loop is CSASAASDSYEQYF. CDR3 DNA: TGCAGTGCTAGTGCCGCGTCGGACTCCTACGAGCAGTACTTC.